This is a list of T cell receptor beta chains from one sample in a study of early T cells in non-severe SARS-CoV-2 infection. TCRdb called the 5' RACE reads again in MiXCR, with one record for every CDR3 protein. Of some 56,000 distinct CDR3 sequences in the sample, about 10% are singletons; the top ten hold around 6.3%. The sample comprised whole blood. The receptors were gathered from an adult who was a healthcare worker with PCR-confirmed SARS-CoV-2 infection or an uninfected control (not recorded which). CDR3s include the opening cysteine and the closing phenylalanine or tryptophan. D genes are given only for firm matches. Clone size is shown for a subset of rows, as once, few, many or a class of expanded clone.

cdr3_nt: TGTGCCAGCACCCTTATTTCGGAGGGGACGAGGGATGGCTACACCTTC
cdr3_aa: CASTLISEGTRDGYTF
v_call: TRBV7-9
j_call: TRBJ1-2
d_call: .
clone_size: .

cdr3_nt: TGTGCCAGCAGTCCGCACCCCGGACTAGCGGGAGGCCCTCTAGCCTACGAGCAGTACTTC
cdr3_aa: CASSPHPGLAGGPLAYEQYF
v_call: TRBV27
j_call: TRBJ2-7
d_call: TRBD2
clone_size: many

cdr3_nt: TGTGCCAGCAGTTTATACGGGGGTTGGAATGAAAAACTGTTTTTT
cdr3_aa: CASSLYGGWNEKLFF
v_call: TRBV27
j_call: TRBJ1-4
d_call: .
clone_size: many

cdr3_nt: TGTGCCAGCAGTGAAGGGGCGGCGGGACTTTCAGATACGCAGTATTTT
cdr3_aa: CASSEGAAGLSDTQYF
v_call: TRBV2
j_call: TRBJ2-3
d_call: .
clone_size: many

cdr3_nt: TGTGCCAGCAGTTACGGACAGCTGAACACTGAAGCTTTCTTT
cdr3_aa: CASSYGQLNTEAFF
v_call: TRBV6-2/TRBV6-3
j_call: TRBJ1-1
d_call: .
clone_size: .

cdr3_nt: TGTGCCAGCAGCCAAGATCGGCCTAGCGGGAGAATTGGCAATGAGCAGTTCTTC
cdr3_aa: CASSQDRPSGRIGNEQFF
v_call: TRBV3-1
j_call: TRBJ2-1
d_call: TRBD2
clone_size: .

cdr3_nt: TGTGCCAGCAGTGAATCAGGGGCTCGGTATACGCAGTATTTT
cdr3_aa: CASSESGARYTQYF
v_call: TRBV25-1
j_call: TRBJ2-3
d_call: .
clone_size: .

cdr3_nt: TGCGCCAGCAGCCTACCCCCGGGACGGTCGAACACCGGGGAGCTGTTTTTT
cdr3_aa: CASSLPPGRSNTGELFF
v_call: TRBV5-1
j_call: TRBJ2-2
d_call: .
clone_size: many

cdr3_nt: TGTGCCACCAGTGATCGACAGGGGTGGGGCACCGGGGAGCTGTTTTTT
cdr3_aa: CATSDRQGWGTGELFF
v_call: TRBV24-1
j_call: TRBJ2-2
d_call: TRBD1
clone_size: many

cdr3_nt: TGCAGTGCGGACAGGCCGTACTATTTT
cdr3_aa: CSADRPYYF
v_call: TRBV20-1
j_call: TRBJ2-3
d_call: TRBD1
clone_size: many

cdr3_nt: TGCGCCAGCAGCGTGGTCGCCGATACGCAGTATTTT
cdr3_aa: CASSVVADTQYF
v_call: TRBV5-1
j_call: TRBJ2-3
d_call: .
clone_size: .

cdr3_nt: TGTGCCAGCCGGGCGGGACGGGCCCAGTACTTC
cdr3_aa: CASRAGRAQYF
v_call: TRBV6-5
j_call: TRBJ2-5
d_call: .
clone_size: many

cdr3_nt: TGTGCCATCAGTGAGTCGACGAATGAGCAGTTCTTC
cdr3_aa: CAISESTNEQFF
v_call: TRBV10-3
j_call: TRBJ2-1
d_call: .
clone_size: many

cdr3_nt: TGTGCCAGCTCACCACCCGGCACCGGGGAGCTGTTTTTT
cdr3_aa: CASSPPGTGELFF
v_call: TRBV18
j_call: TRBJ2-2
d_call: .
clone_size: many

cdr3_nt: TGCAGTGCTAGAGATGCAGTCCTCGCTGAAGCTTTCTTT
cdr3_aa: CSARDAVLAEAFF
v_call: TRBV20-1
j_call: TRBJ1-1
d_call: .
clone_size: many

cdr3_nt: TGTGCCTGGAGACTAGCGGGGGCCTACGAGCAGTACTTC
cdr3_aa: CAWRLAGAYEQYF
v_call: TRBV30
j_call: TRBJ2-7
d_call: TRBD2
clone_size: many

cdr3_nt: TGTGCCAGCAGCCGGGAACTAGCCGACTACGAGCAGTACTTC
cdr3_aa: CASSRELADYEQYF
v_call: TRBV5-4
j_call: TRBJ2-7
d_call: .
clone_size: few

cdr3_nt: TGTGCCAGCAGGACGTTCAGGGAGGTCGGGCAGCCCCAGCATTTT
cdr3_aa: CASRTFREVGQPQHF
v_call: TRBV6-2/TRBV6-3
j_call: TRBJ1-5
d_call: .
clone_size: many

cdr3_nt: TGTGCCAGCAGTGACAGGGTTGGCTACACCTTC
cdr3_aa: CASSDRVGYTF
v_call: TRBV12-3/TRBV12-4
j_call: TRBJ1-2
d_call: TRBD1
clone_size: .

cdr3_nt: TGTGCCAGCAGTGTGGGACTAGGCGCCGGGGAGCTGTTTTTT
cdr3_aa: CASSVGLGAGELFF
v_call: TRBV6-4
j_call: TRBJ2-2
d_call: TRBD2
clone_size: many

cdr3_nt: TGTGCCAGCAGCTTGTGGTCTAGCGGGAGGTACGAGCAGTACTTC
cdr3_aa: CASSLWSSGRYEQYF
v_call: TRBV5-6
j_call: TRBJ2-7
d_call: TRBD2
clone_size: .

cdr3_nt: TGTGCCAGCAGCGCGGGACGGGGCCTTACAGATACGCAGTATTTT
cdr3_aa: CASSAGRGLTDTQYF
v_call: TRBV5-4
j_call: TRBJ2-3
d_call: .
clone_size: many

cdr3_nt: TGCAGTGCTAGATATCCCGTAGGCGAGCAGTACTTC
cdr3_aa: CSARYPVGEQYF
v_call: TRBV20-1
j_call: TRBJ2-7
d_call: .
clone_size: .

cdr3_nt: TGTGCCAGCTCAGGGGACTATGGCTACACCTTC
cdr3_aa: CASSGDYGYTF
v_call: TRBV6-1
j_call: TRBJ1-2
d_call: .
clone_size: .

cdr3_nt: TGTGCCAGTAGTATAGGCAGCGGGAGCTATAATGAGCAGTTCTTC
cdr3_aa: CASSIGSGSYNEQFF
v_call: TRBV19
j_call: TRBJ2-1
d_call: TRBD2
clone_size: few

cdr3_nt: TGTGCCAGCAGCCCTCAAGCGGGGGAAAGGGGCAATGAGCAGTTCTTC
cdr3_aa: CASSPQAGERGNEQFF
v_call: TRBV7-3
j_call: TRBJ2-1
d_call: TRBD2
clone_size: many

cdr3_nt: TGTGCCAGCAGCCCGCCCCGGACGGGCTCCTACAATGAGCAGTTCTTC
cdr3_aa: CASSPPRTGSYNEQFF
v_call: TRBV11-2
j_call: TRBJ2-1
d_call: .
clone_size: .

cdr3_nt: TGTGCCAGCTCACCGAACAAGGATGGCTACACCTTC
cdr3_aa: CASSPNKDGYTF
v_call: TRBV18
j_call: TRBJ1-2
d_call: .
clone_size: .

cdr3_nt: TGTGCCAGCAGCTTAAAACTAGCGGGACCCTCCTACGAGCAGTACTTC
cdr3_aa: CASSLKLAGPSYEQYF
v_call: TRBV7-9
j_call: TRBJ2-7
d_call: TRBD2
clone_size: few

cdr3_nt: TGTGCCAGCAGTGGAGGAGCCCCCTACGAGCAGTACTTC
cdr3_aa: CASSGGAPYEQYF
v_call: TRBV2
j_call: TRBJ2-7
d_call: .
clone_size: .

cdr3_nt: TGTGCCAGTAGTATCTGGAATAGCAATCAGCCCCAGCATTTT
cdr3_aa: CASSIWNSNQPQHF
v_call: TRBV19
j_call: TRBJ1-5
d_call: .
clone_size: many

cdr3_nt: TGTGCCAGCAGCTTGCAGGCTCCGGGGGCCCAGTACTTC
cdr3_aa: CASSLQAPGAQYF
v_call: TRBV7-3
j_call: TRBJ2-5
d_call: .
clone_size: few

cdr3_nt: TGTGCCAGCAGCCCTCAGGGGGCGGCCTCACCCCTCCACTTT
cdr3_aa: CASSPQGAASPLHF
v_call: TRBV3-1
j_call: TRBJ1-6
d_call: TRBD1
clone_size: many

cdr3_nt: TGTGCCAGCAGCGATGGACAGGGGGTTCCCTATAATTCACCCCTCCACTTT
cdr3_aa: CASSDGQGVPYNSPLHF
v_call: TRBV9
j_call: TRBJ1-6
d_call: TRBD1
clone_size: many

cdr3_nt: TGCAGTGCTGGAAGACCGGGGGAGAGGAACGAGCAGTACTTC
cdr3_aa: CSAGRPGERNEQYF
v_call: TRBV20-1
j_call: TRBJ2-7
d_call: .
clone_size: many

cdr3_nt: TGCAGTGCTAGAGACTACCCCATAGGATACACCGGGGAGCTGTTTTTT
cdr3_aa: CSARDYPIGYTGELFF
v_call: TRBV20-1
j_call: TRBJ2-2
d_call: .
clone_size: many

cdr3_nt: TGTGCTAGTGGTTTAGGACTAGTGGGGTCGGGGGAGCAGTTCTTC
cdr3_aa: CASGLGLVGSGEQFF
v_call: TRBV12-5
j_call: TRBJ2-1
d_call: TRBD2
clone_size: many

cdr3_nt: TGCAGTGCTAGGAGCCCACAGGGGGCGAACCGCTACAATGAGCAGTTCTTC
cdr3_aa: CSARSPQGANRYNEQFF
v_call: TRBV20-1
j_call: TRBJ2-1
d_call: TRBD1
clone_size: .

cdr3_nt: TGCAGTGCTAACCCAGGACAGGGCTACAATGAGCAGTTCTTC
cdr3_aa: CSANPGQGYNEQFF
v_call: TRBV20-1
j_call: TRBJ2-1
d_call: TRBD1
clone_size: many

cdr3_nt: TGTGCCAGCAGCTTAGGACTCCTCGGGACAGGGAAATTTGCCGAGCAGTACTTC
cdr3_aa: CASSLGLLGTGKFAEQYF
v_call: TRBV11-2
j_call: TRBJ2-7
d_call: TRBD1
clone_size: few

cdr3_nt: TGTGCCACCAGTGATTACCGGGACAACTATGGCTACACCTTC
cdr3_aa: CATSDYRDNYGYTF
v_call: TRBV24-1
j_call: TRBJ1-2
d_call: .
clone_size: .

cdr3_nt: TGTGCCAGCAGCTTAGTTCTCACGGGTTACTACGAGCAGTACTTC
cdr3_aa: CASSLVLTGYYEQYF
v_call: TRBV7-9
j_call: TRBJ2-7
d_call: .
clone_size: many

cdr3_nt: TGCAGCTCCTTAACAGGATCTTATGGCTACACCTTC
cdr3_aa: CSSLTGSYGYTF
v_call: TRBV29-1
j_call: TRBJ1-2
d_call: .
clone_size: many

cdr3_nt: TGTGCCAGCAGCTCCAGGGGCGTGACTAGCGGGGTCCAAGAGACCCAGTACTTC
cdr3_aa: CASSSRGVTSGVQETQYF
v_call: TRBV6-2/TRBV6-3
j_call: TRBJ2-5
d_call: TRBD2
clone_size: many

cdr3_nt: TGCAGTGCCCAGTCGGGAGGGATCTCCTACAATGAGCAGTTCTTC
cdr3_aa: CSAQSGGISYNEQFF
v_call: TRBV20-1
j_call: TRBJ2-1
d_call: TRBD2
clone_size: few

cdr3_nt: TGTGCCATCAGTGAGTCTTCGGGGGAGACCCAGTACTTC
cdr3_aa: CAISESSGETQYF
v_call: TRBV10-3
j_call: TRBJ2-5
d_call: .
clone_size: many

cdr3_nt: TGTGCCTGGAGTGTCGAACACCCCTACGAGCAGTACTTC
cdr3_aa: CAWSVEHPYEQYF
v_call: TRBV30
j_call: TRBJ2-7
d_call: .
clone_size: many

cdr3_nt: TGTGCCAGCAGCTACCGGGACTTCATTGATACGCAGTATTTT
cdr3_aa: CASSYRDFIDTQYF
v_call: TRBV27
j_call: TRBJ2-3
d_call: .
clone_size: many

cdr3_nt: TGCAGCACCCCCTTGACAGGGAACAATGAGCAGTTCTTC
cdr3_aa: CSTPLTGNNEQFF
v_call: TRBV29-1
j_call: TRBJ2-1
d_call: TRBD1
clone_size: many

cdr3_nt: TGTGCCAGCAGTTTAGTCAGGGGGCAACGGAACATTCAGTACTTC
cdr3_aa: CASSLVRGQRNIQYF
v_call: TRBV12-3/TRBV12-4
j_call: TRBJ2-4
d_call: TRBD1
clone_size: few

cdr3_nt: TGTGCCAGCAGCGTGAAGGACAGGGGGCTTGGCTACACCTTC
cdr3_aa: CASSVKDRGLGYTF
v_call: TRBV7-2
j_call: TRBJ1-2
d_call: TRBD1
clone_size: many

cdr3_nt: TGTGCCAGTAGTATAGATCTGTCGGTCAATGAGCAGTTCTTC
cdr3_aa: CASSIDLSVNEQFF
v_call: TRBV19
j_call: TRBJ2-1
d_call: .
clone_size: many

cdr3_nt: TGTGCCAGCAGCTTTTTACTCGCGGGAGGGTCGGATGAGCAGTTCTTC
cdr3_aa: CASSFLLAGGSDEQFF
v_call: TRBV7-8
j_call: TRBJ2-1
d_call: TRBD2
clone_size: many

cdr3_nt: TGTGCCAGCAGGCCACTAGCGGCCCCCACAGATACGCAGTATTTT
cdr3_aa: CASRPLAAPTDTQYF
v_call: TRBV7-6
j_call: TRBJ2-3
d_call: TRBD2
clone_size: many

cdr3_nt: TGCAGCGTTTCCCAGCGGGGAAGCACAGATACGCAGTATTTT
cdr3_aa: CSVSQRGSTDTQYF
v_call: TRBV29-1
j_call: TRBJ2-3
d_call: TRBD2
clone_size: .

cdr3_nt: TGTGCCAGTACGCCGGAGGCAGGTCTTAGCTCTGGGGCCAACGTCCTGACTTTC
cdr3_aa: CASTPEAGLSSGANVLTF
v_call: TRBV19
j_call: TRBJ2-6
d_call: .
clone_size: .

cdr3_nt: TGTGCCAGCAGCTTAGTTCTCCATACGCAGTATTTT
cdr3_aa: CASSLVLHTQYF
v_call: TRBV11-2
j_call: TRBJ2-3
d_call: .
clone_size: many

cdr3_nt: TGTGCCAGCAGGACAGCTCTCTATGGCTACACCTTC
cdr3_aa: CASRTALYGYTF
v_call: TRBV9
j_call: TRBJ1-2
d_call: .
clone_size: many

cdr3_nt: TGTGCCAGCTCACCATTCTCTAGCGGGAACACCGGGGAGCTGTTTTTT
cdr3_aa: CASSPFSSGNTGELFF
v_call: TRBV18
j_call: TRBJ2-2
d_call: TRBD2
clone_size: many